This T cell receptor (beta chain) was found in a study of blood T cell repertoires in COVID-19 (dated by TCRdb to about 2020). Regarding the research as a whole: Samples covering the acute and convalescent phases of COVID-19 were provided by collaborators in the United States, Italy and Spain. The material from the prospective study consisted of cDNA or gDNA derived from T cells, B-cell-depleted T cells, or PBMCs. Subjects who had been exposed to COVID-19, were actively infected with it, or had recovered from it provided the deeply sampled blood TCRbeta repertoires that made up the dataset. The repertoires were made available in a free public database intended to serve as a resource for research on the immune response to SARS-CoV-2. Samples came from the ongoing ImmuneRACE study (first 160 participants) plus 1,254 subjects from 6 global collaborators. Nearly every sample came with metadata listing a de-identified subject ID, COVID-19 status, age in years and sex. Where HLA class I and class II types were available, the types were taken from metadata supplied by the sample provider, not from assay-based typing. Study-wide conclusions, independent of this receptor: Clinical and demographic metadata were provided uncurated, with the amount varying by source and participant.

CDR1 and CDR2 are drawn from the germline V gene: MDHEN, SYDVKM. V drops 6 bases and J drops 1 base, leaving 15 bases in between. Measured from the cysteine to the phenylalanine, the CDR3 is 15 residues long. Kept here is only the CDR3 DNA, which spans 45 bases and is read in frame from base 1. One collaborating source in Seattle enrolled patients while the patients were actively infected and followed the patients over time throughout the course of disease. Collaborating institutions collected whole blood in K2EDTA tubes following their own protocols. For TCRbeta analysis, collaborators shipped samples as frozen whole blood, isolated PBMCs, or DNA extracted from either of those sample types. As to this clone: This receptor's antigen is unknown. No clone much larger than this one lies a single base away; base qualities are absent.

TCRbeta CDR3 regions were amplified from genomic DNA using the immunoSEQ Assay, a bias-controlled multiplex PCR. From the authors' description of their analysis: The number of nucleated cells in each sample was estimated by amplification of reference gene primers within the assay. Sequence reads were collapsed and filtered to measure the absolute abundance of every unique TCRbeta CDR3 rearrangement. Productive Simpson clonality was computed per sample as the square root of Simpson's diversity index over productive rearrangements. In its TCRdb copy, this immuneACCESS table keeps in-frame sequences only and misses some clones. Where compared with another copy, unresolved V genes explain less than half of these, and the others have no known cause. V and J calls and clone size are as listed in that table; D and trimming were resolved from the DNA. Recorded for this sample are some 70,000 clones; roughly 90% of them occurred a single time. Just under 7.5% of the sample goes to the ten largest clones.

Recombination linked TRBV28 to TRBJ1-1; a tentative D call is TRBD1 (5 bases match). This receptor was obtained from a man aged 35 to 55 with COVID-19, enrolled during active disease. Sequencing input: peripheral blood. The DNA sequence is TGTGCCAGCAGCTCCGGGGCGGGATCGAACACTGAAGCTTTCTTT. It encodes CASSSGAGSNTEAFF.